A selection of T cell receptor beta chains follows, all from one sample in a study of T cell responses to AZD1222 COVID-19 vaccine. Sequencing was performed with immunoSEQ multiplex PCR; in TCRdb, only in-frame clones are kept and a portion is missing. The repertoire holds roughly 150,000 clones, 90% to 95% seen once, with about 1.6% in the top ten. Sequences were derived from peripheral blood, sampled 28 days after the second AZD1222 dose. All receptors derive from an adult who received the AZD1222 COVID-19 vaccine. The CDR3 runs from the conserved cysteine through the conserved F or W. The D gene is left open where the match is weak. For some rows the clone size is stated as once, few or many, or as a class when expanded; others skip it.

CDR3: CAWRTGAANTGELFF
DNA: TGTGCCTGGAGGACGGGTGCAGCGAACACCGGGGAGCTGTTTTTT
size: few
D: .
V: TRBV30
J: TRBJ2-2

CDR3: CASSSLMDRAYEQYF
DNA: TGTGCCAGCAGTTCACTGATGGACAGGGCCTACGAGCAGTACTTC
size: .
D: TRBD1
V: TRBV28
J: TRBJ2-7

CDR3: CASSGTGGGYGYTF
DNA: TGTGCCAGTAGTGGAACAGGGGGCGGGTATGGCTACACCTTC
size: .
D: TRBD1
V: TRBV19
J: TRBJ1-2

CDR3: CASSPRVAYEQYF
DNA: TGTGCCAGCTCACCCAGGGTGGCCTACGAGCAGTACTTC
size: .
D: .
V: TRBV18
J: TRBJ2-7

CDR3: CASSPSTDTIYF
DNA: TGTGCCAGCAGTCCCTCTACAGACACCATATATTTT
size: .
D: .
V: TRBV6-5
J: TRBJ1-3

CDR3: CASSSIGQSATSPLHF
DNA: TGTGCCAGCAGTTCAATAGGACAGTCGGCCACTTCACCCCTCCACTTT
size: .
D: .
V: TRBV28
J: TRBJ1-6

CDR3: CASSVQGTEAFF
DNA: TGTGCCAGCAGTGTACAGGGAACTGAAGCTTTCTTT
size: .
D: .
V: TRBV2
J: TRBJ1-1

CDR3: CASSLAGTGYQGYTF
DNA: TGTGCCAGCAGCTTGGCCGGGACAGGGTATCAGGGCTACACCTTC
size: .
D: TRBD1
V: TRBV5-6
J: TRBJ1-2

CDR3: CAHGVGEAFF
DNA: TGTGCCCACGGAGTGGGTGAAGCTTTCTTT
size: once
D: .
V: TRBV30
J: TRBJ1-1

CDR3: CASSGRTSGGVAYEQYF
DNA: TGTGCCAGCAGCGGTCGGACTAGCGGGGGGGTAGCCTACGAGCAGTACTTC
size: .
D: TRBD2
V: TRBV5-4
J: TRBJ2-7

CDR3: CASSLGGPNTGELFF
DNA: TGTGCCAGCAGCTTAGGGGGGCCGAACACCGGGGAGCTGTTTTTT
size: .
D: .
V: TRBV7-2
J: TRBJ2-2

CDR3: CASSLTVTPGYTF
DNA: TGTGCCAGCAGCTTAACTGTGACACCTGGCTACACCTTC
size: .
D: .
V: TRBV7-3
J: TRBJ1-2

CDR3: CASSYRDTLFDEQFF
DNA: TGTGCCAGCAGTTATCGGGACACGCTATTCGATGAGCAGTTCTTC
size: .
D: .
V: TRBV6-5
J: TRBJ2-1

CDR3: CASSPDNRPQPAFF
DNA: TGTGCCAGCTCACCGGACAACCGACCCCAACCTGCTTTCTTT
size: .
D: .
V: TRBV18
J: TRBJ1-1

CDR3: CASSFLGEHEQYF
DNA: TGTGCCAGCAGTTTTCTGGGGGAACACGAGCAGTACTTC
size: .
D: .
V: TRBV12-3/TRBV12-4
J: TRBJ2-7

CDR3: CASSLEGAFDEQFF
DNA: TGTGCCAGCAGCTTGGAGGGGGCCTTCGATGAGCAGTTCTTC
size: .
D: .
V: TRBV7-9
J: TRBJ2-1

CDR3: CAISEDRGSEKLFF
DNA: TGTGCCATCAGTGAGGACAGGGGCAGCGAAAAACTGTTTTTT
size: few
D: TRBD1
V: TRBV10-3
J: TRBJ1-4

CDR3: CASSPWETGELFF
DNA: TGTGCCAGCAGCCCGTGGGAGACCGGGGAGCTGTTTTTT
size: .
D: .
V: TRBV3-1/TRBV3-2
J: TRBJ2-2

CDR3: CASSMVQDTEAFF
DNA: TGTGCCAGTAGTATGGTCCAGGACACTGAAGCTTTCTTT
size: .
D: .
V: TRBV19
J: TRBJ1-1

CDR3: CASTIRQGGNYGYTF
DNA: TGTGCCAGTACCATAAGGCAGGGAGGTAACTATGGCTACACCTTC
size: .
D: .
V: TRBV19
J: TRBJ1-2

CDR3: CASSPGVAGNTDTQYF
DNA: TGTGCCAGCAGCCCAGGCGTGGCGGGGAACACAGATACGCAGTATTTT
size: once
D: .
V: TRBV7-2
J: TRBJ2-3

CDR3: CASSSRRITEGYTF
DNA: TGTGCCAGTAGTTCCCGACGCATTACGGAGGGCTACACCTTC
size: .
D: .
V: TRBV19
J: TRBJ1-2

CDR3: CASSGTGTSGLNEQFF
DNA: TGTGCCAGCAGCGGAACGGGGACTAGCGGGTTGAATGAGCAGTTCTTC
size: .
D: TRBD2
V: TRBV9
J: TRBJ2-1